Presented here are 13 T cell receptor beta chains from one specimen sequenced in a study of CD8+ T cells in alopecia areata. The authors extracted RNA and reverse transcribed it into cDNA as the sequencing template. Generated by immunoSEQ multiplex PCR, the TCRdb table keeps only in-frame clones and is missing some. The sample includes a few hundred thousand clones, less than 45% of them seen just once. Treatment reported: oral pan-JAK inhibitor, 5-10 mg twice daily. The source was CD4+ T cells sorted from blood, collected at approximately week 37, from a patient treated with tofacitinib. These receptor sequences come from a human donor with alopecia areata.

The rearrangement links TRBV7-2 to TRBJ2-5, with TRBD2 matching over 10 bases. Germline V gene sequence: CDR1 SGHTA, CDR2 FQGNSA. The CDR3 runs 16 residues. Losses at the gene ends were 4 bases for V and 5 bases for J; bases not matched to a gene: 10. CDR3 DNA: TGTGCCAGCAGCTATCCCCCTAGCGGGAGCTGGGAGACCCAGTACTTC. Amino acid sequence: CASSYPPSGSWETQYF.

The CDR3 spells CASSLVGTAYEQYF. CDR3 nucleotide sequence: TGTGCCAGCAGCTTGGTAGGGACGGCCTACGAGCAGTACTTC. V and J are TRBV5-6 and TRBJ2-7; D possibly uses TRBD1 or TRBD2 (5 bases each). The CDR3 totals 14 residues. Per the germline V gene, CDR1 is SGHDT and CDR2 is YYEEEE. V was shortened by 0 bases and J by 2 bases, with 9 bases between the two germline ends.

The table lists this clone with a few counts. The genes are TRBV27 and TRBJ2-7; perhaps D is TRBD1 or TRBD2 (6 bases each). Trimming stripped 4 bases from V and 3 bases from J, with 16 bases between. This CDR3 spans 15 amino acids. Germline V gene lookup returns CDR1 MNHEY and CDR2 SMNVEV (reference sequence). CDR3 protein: CASSYGGGRIYEQYF. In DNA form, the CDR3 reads TGTGCCAGCAGTTACGGTGGGGGGCGGATCTACGAGCAGTACTTC.

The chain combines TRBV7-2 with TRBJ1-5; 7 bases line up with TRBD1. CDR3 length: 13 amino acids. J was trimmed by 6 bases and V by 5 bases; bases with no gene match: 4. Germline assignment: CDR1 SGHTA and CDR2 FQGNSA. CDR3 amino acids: CASSRQGGQPQHF. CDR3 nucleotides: TGTGCCAGCAGCCGACAGGGAGGTCAGCCCCAGCATTTT.

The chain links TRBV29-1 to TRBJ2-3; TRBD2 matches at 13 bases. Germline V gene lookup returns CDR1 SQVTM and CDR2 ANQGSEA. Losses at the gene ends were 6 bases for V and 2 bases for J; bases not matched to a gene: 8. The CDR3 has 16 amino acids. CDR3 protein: CSVGTLAGGFTDTQYF. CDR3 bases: TGCAGCGTGGGTACACTAGCGGGAGGGTTCACAGATACGCAGTATTTT.

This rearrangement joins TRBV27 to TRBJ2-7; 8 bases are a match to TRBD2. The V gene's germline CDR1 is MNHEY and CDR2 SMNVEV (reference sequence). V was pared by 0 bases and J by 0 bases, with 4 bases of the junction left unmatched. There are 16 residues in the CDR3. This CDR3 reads CASSLSGGTSSYEQYF. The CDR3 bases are TGTGCCAGCAGTTTATCAGGCGGGACTAGCTCCTACGAGCAGTACTTC.

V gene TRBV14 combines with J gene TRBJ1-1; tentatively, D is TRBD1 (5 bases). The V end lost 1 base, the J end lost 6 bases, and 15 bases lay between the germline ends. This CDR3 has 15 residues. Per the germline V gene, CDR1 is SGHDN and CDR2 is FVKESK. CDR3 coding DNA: TGTGCCAGCAGCCAAGGGAACCAGGGATTCGCTGAAGCTTTCTTT. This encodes CASSQGNQGFAEAFF.

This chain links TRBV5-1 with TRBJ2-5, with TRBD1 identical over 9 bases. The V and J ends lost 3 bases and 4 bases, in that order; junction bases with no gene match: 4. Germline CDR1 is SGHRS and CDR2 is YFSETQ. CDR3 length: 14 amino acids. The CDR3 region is CASSSTGGGETQYF. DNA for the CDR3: TGCGCCAGCAGCTCAACAGGGGGCGGAGAGACCCAGTACTTC.

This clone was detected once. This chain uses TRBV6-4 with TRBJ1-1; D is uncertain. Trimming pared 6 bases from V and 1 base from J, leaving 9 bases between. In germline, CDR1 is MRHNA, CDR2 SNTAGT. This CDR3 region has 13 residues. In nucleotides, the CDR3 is TGTGCCAGCAGGATCACATGGAACACTGAAGCTTTCTTT. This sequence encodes CASRITWNTEAFF.

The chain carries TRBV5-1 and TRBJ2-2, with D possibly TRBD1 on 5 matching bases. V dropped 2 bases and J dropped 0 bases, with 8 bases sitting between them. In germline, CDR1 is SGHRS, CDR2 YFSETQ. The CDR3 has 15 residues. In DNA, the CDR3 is TGCGCCAGCAGCTTAATAGGGGCGAACACCGGGGAGCTGTTTTTT. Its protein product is CASSLIGANTGELFF.

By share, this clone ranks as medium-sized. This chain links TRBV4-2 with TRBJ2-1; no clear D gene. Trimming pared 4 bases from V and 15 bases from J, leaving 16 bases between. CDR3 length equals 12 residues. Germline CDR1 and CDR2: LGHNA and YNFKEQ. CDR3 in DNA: TGTGCCAGCAGCCCCGTGGCTGGTTGGCCGTTCTTC. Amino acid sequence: CASSPVAGWPFF.

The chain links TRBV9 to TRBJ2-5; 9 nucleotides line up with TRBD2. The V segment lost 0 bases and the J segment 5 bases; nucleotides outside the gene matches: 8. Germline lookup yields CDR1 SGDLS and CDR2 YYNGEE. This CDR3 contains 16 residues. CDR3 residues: CASSVDLSGGEETQYF. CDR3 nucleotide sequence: TGTGCCAGCAGCGTAGATCTTAGCGGGGGAGAGGAGACCCAGTACTTC.

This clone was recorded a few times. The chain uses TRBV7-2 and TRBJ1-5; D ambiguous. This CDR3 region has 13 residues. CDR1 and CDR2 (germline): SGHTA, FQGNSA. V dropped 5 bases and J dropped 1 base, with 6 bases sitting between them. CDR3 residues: CASSPRSNQPQHF. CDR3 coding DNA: TGTGCCAGCAGCCCGAGGAGCAATCAGCCCCAGCATTTT.